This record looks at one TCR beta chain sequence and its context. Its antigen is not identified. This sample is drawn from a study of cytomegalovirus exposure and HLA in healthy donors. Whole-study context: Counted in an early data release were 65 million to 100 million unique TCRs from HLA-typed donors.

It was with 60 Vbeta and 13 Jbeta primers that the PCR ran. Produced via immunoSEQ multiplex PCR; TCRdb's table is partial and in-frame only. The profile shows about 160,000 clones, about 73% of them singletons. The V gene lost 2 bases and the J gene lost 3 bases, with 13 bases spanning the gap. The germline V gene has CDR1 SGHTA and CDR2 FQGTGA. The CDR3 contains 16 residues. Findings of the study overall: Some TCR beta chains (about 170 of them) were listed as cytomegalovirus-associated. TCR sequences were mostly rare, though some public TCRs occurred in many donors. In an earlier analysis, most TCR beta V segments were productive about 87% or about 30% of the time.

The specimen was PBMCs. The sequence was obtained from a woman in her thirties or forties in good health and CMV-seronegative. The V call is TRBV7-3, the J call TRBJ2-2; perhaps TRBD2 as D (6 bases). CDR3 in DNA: TGTGCCAGCAGCTTATCGGTGGGGGGATACACCGGGGAGCTGTTTTTT. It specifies CASSLSVGGYTGELFF.